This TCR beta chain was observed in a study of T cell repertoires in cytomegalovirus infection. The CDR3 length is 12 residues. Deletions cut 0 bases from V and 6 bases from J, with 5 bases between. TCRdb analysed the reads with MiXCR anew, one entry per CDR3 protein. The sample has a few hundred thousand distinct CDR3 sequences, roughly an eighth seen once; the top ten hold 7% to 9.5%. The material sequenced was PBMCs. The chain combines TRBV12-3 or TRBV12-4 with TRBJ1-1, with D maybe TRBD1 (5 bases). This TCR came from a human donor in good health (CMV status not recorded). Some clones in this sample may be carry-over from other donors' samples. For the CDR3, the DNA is TGTGCCAGCAGTTTAGCGGGGGCTGAAGCTTTCTTT. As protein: CASSLAGAEAFF.